This T cell receptor beta chain was sequenced in a study of blood T cell repertoires in COVID-19. The CDR3 is 16 residues long. Per germline, CDR1 SGHTS and CDR2 YDEGEE. V lost 3 bases and J 4 bases, leaving 18 bases between the germline ends. The data were produced by immunoSEQ multiplex PCR, yet TCRdb's version contains in-frame clones alone and is incomplete. The sample carries 97,000 or so clones, about 80% recorded once. Sequencing input: peripheral blood. This receptor was identified in a man aged 65 to 85 with acute or convalescent COVID-19. This chain uses TRBV5-8 with TRBJ2-3, with a weak D call TRBD2 (6 bases). In nucleotides, the CDR3 is TGTGCCAGCAGCTCGCGGGGAGCCTCCGGCTCAGATACGCAGTATTTT. Encoded protein: CASSSRGASGSDTQYF.